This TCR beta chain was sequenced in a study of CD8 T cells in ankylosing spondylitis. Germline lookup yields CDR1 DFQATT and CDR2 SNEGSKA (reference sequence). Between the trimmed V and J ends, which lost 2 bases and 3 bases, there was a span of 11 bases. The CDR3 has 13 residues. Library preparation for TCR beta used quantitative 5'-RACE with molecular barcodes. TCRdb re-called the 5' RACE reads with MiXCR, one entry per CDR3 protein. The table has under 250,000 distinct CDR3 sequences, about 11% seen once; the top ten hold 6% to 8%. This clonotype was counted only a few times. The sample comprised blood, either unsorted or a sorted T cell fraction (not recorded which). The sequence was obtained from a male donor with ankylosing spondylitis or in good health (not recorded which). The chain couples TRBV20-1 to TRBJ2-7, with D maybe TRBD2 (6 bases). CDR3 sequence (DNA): TGCAGTGCTAGAATTGGGGGGTACTACGAGCAGTACTTC. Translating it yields CSARIGGYYEQYF.